These 10 T cell receptor beta chains were all obtained from the same sample, sequenced in a study of identical twins' blood T cells. TCRdb itself ran the 5' RACE reads through MiXCR, one entry per CDR3 protein. The table shows 300,000 to 400,000 distinct CDR3 sequences, with over 25% occurring only once. Sequences were obtained from PBMCs. These receptors all come from a woman aged 18 to 49 in good health.

This clonotype was found a few times. The chain is built from TRBV20-1 and TRBJ2-1; no clear D gene. The V end was cut by 6 bases, the J end by 9 bases, with 15 bases between. CDR1 and CDR2 (germline): DFQATT, SNEGSKA (reference sequence). The CDR3 contains 12 residues. This CDR3 is CSALGPLGEQFF. The CDR3 DNA is TGCAGTGCCCTAGGGCCCCTAGGTGAGCAGTTCTTC.

The chain uses TRBV3-1 and TRBJ1-1; D is possibly TRBD1 (5 bases). Germline CDR1 is LGHDT and CDR2 is YNNKEL (reference sequence). The CDR3 sequence is 15 residues long. The ends were cut back, 4 bases at V and 1 base at J, with 13 bases in the middle. The CDR3 coding sequence is TGTGCCAGCAGCCCCCCTGGGGGAACGAACACTGAAGCTTTCTTT. Translation gives CASSPPGGTNTEAFF.

The chain combines TRBV29-1 with TRBJ2-7; TRBD1 is a possible D gene (7 bases). Trimming left V 5 bases short and J 1 base short, with 15 bases between. Per the germline V gene, CDR1 is SQVTM and CDR2 is ANQGSEA. CDR3 size: 14 residues. The CDR3 loop is CSVSTGAGSYEQYF. The CDR3 nucleotides read TGCAGCGTTTCTACAGGGGCGGGGTCCTACGAGCAGTACTTC.

This sequence joins TRBV20-1 and TRBJ1-3, with unresolved D. Between the trimmed V and J ends, which lost 6 bases and 4 bases, there was a span of 13 bases. The V gene's germline CDR1 is DFQATT and CDR2 SNEGSKA (reference sequence). The CDR3 is made up of 13 amino acids. The CDR3 nucleotides are TGCAGTGCCAGACCGACGGGGGGAAACACCATATATTTT. Its protein product is CSARPTGGNTIYF.

The chain uses TRBV6-6 and TRBJ2-1, with 7 positions matching TRBD1. The CDR3 is 14 residues long. Trimming removed 10 bases from V and 6 bases from J; junction bases left unmatched: 12. CDR1 is MNHNY, CDR2 SVGAGI, per germline (reference sequence). The CDR3 DNA reads TGTGCCACCGTCCCGGGACAGACAATCAATGAGCAGTTCTTC. Amino acids: CATVPGQTINEQFF.

The V and J genes are TRBV5-1 and TRBJ2-2, with D unclear. The CDR3 is 16 residues long. V shed 2 bases and J shed 0 bases, with 11 bases lying between them. Germline CDR1 SGHRS, CDR2 YFSETQ. The CDR3 DNA is TGCGCCAGCAGCTTACCGCCTACCTCGAACACCGGGGAGCTGTTTTTT. This gives the protein CASSLPPTSNTGELFF.

V gene TRBV29-1 combines with J gene TRBJ2-7; D is uncertain. The V gene's germline CDR1 is SQVTM and CDR2 ANQGSEA. This CDR3 is built from 13 residues. Trimming pared 6 bases from V and 3 bases from J, leaving 15 bases between. The CDR3, as DNA: TGCAGCGTCTCGGACGGAGCATACTACGAGCAGTACTTC. It translates to CSVSDGAYYEQYF.

In its sample, this clonotype was seen many times. The chain has TRBV29-1 and TRBJ1-3; TRBD1 is a possible D gene (5 bases). CDR1 SQVTM and CDR2 ANQGSEA come from the germline V gene. The V end lost 5 bases, the J end lost 0 bases, and 8 bases lay between the germline ends. The CDR3 spans 13 residues. The CDR3 sequence is CSVMTASGNTIYF. The DNA for the CDR3 is TGCAGCGTTATGACAGCCTCTGGAAACACCATATATTTT.

The chain's CDR3 is CASSIGTSDLNEQFF. The CDR3, as DNA: TGTGCCAGTAGTATAGGAACTAGCGATCTCAATGAGCAGTTCTTC. V is TRBV19 and J is TRBJ2-1, with 7 bases fitting TRBD2. Germline trimming cut 1 base from V and 6 bases from J; bases unmatched to any gene: 6. From germline, CDR1 is LNHDA and CDR2 SQIVND (reference sequence). The CDR3 runs to 15 residues.

The chain combines TRBV7-2 with TRBJ2-3; 8 nucleotides align to TRBD2. Germline V gene data show CDR1 as SGHTA and CDR2 as FQGNSA. With 10 bases clipped from V and 4 bases from J, the junction kept 10 bases outside the gene matches. This CDR3 has 14 amino acids. CDR3 DNA: TGTGCCACCACCAGCGGGAGAAGAGCAGATACGCAGTATTTT. Translating gives CATTSGRRADTQYF.